These T cell receptor beta chains were read from a single sample in a study of T cell responses to AZD1222 COVID-19 vaccine. Clones were read by immunoSEQ multiplex PCR, and TCRdb kept only the in-frame ones, dropping some. In the table there are about 79,000 clones, around 80% of which are singletons. This material consisted of peripheral blood, taken on day 0 of AZD1222 vaccination. These receptors all stem from an adult in good health. Each CDR3 is given with its conserved first and last residue. D genes are given only for firm matches. Expanded clones get a size class; other rows say once, few or many, or leave the size out.

V gene,CDR3 length,clone size,J gene,D gene,CDR3 protein,CDR3 DNA
TRBV6-5,13,once,TRBJ2-5,NA,CASSHAREETQYF,TGTGCCAGCAGCCATGCCAGGGAAGAGACCCAGTACTTC
TRBV9,16,NA,TRBJ2-2,NA,CASSVGAGADTGELFF,TGTGCCAGCAGCGTAGGGGCAGGGGCGGACACCGGGGAGCTGTTTTTT
TRBV13,13,NA,TRBJ2-1,TRBD2,CASSRLAGNEQFF,TGTGCCAGCAGCCGACTAGCGGGCAATGAGCAGTTCTTC
TRBV5-1,14,once,TRBJ1-3,NA,CASSLEGSGNTIYF,TGCGCCAGCAGCCTTGAGGGGAGTGGAAACACCATATATTTT
TRBV2,13,NA,TRBJ1-5,NA,CASSESGHQPQHF,TGTGCCAGCAGTGAATCCGGACATCAGCCCCAGCATTTT
TRBV14,13,NA,TRBJ2-2,NA,CASSRVRTGELFF,TGTGCCAGCAGCCGAGTCCGCACCGGGGAGCTGTTTTTT
TRBV7-9,16,NA,TRBJ2-5,TRBD2,CASSSTSGGYQETQYF,TGTGCCAGCAGCTCGACTAGCGGGGGGTATCAAGAGACCCAGTACTTC
TRBV9,17,NA,TRBJ2-3,TRBD1,CASSVDSRTGRTDTQYF,TGTGCCAGCAGCGTAGATTCTCGGACAGGCCGCACAGATACGCAGTATTTT
TRBV5-3,11,NA,TRBJ2-2,NA,CAREGNGELFF,TGTGCCAGAGAGGGGAACGGGGAGCTGTTTTTT
TRBV9,13,once,TRBJ1-6,NA,CASSVKGNSPLHF,TGTGCCAGCAGCGTAAAGGGTAATTCACCCCTCCACTTT
TRBV27,14,NA,TRBJ1-5,TRBD1,CASQTGAGNQPQHF,TGTGCCAGCCAGACAGGGGCGGGGAATCAGCCCCAGCATTTT
TRBV28,13,NA,TRBJ1-1,NA,CASRSGQGTEAFF,TGTGCCAGCAGGTCGGGGCAGGGCACTGAAGCTTTCTTT
TRBV18,13,NA,TRBJ1-2,NA,CASSRDSNYGYTF,TGTGCCAGCTCACGCGACAGTAACTATGGCTACACCTTC
TRBV28,15,NA,TRBJ2-3,TRBD2,CASHHPSGGTDTQYF,TGTGCCAGCCACCATCCTAGCGGGGGAACAGATACGCAGTATTTT
TRBV3-1/TRBV3-2,18,NA,TRBJ2-3,NA,CASSQEYFGGASTDTQYF,TGTGCCAGCAGCCAAGAGTATTTTGGCGGGGCAAGCACAGATACGCAGTATTTT
TRBV7-2,13,NA,TRBJ2-3,NA,CASSLARTDTQYF,TGTGCCAGCAGCTTAGCCCGCACAGATACGCAGTATTTT
TRBV9,13,once,TRBJ2-1,NA,CASSAGRANEQFF,TGTGCCAGCAGTGCTGGCCGAGCGAACGAGCAGTTCTTC
TRBV25-1,14,NA,TRBJ1-6,NA,CASSESRSLTPLHF,TGTGCCAGCAGTGAATCTCGGAGCCTGACACCCCTCCACTTT
TRBV7-9,15,few,TRBJ1-2,NA,CASSLLGGANYGYTF,TGTGCCAGCAGCCTACTGGGGGGGGCCAACTATGGCTACACCTTC
TRBV3-1/TRBV3-2,15,NA,TRBJ2-7,NA,CASSQAWDTFAEQYF,TGTGCCAGCAGCCAAGCGTGGGACACCTTCGCCGAGCAGTACTTC
TRBV9,16,NA,TRBJ2-5,NA,CASSPRTVLGLETQYF,TGTGCCAGCAGCCCACGGACAGTTTTGGGCCTGGAGACCCAGTACTTC
TRBV6-5,13,NA,TRBJ2-7,NA,CASSLDGVYEQYF,TGTGCCAGCAGCTTGGACGGGGTCTACGAGCAGTACTTC
TRBV6-4,15,NA,TRBJ2-4,NA,CASSETAVAKNIQYF,TGTGCCAGCAGTGAGACGGCGGTAGCCAAAAACATTCAGTACTTC
TRBV5-1,14,NA,TRBJ1-4,NA,CASSERTANEKLFF,TGCGCCAGCAGCGAACGGACAGCAAATGAAAAACTGTTTTTT
TRBV6-2/TRBV6-3,14,NA,TRBJ1-1,NA,CASSQPGQGTEAFF,TGTGCCAGCAGTCAGCCGGGCCAGGGCACTGAAGCTTTCTTT
TRBV11-2,17,NA,TRBJ1-2,TRBD1,CASSLDGGFEGADGYTF,TGTGCCAGCAGCTTAGATGGAGGTTTCGAGGGGGCCGATGGCTACACCTTC
TRBV2,15,NA,TRBJ1-5,NA,CASRLTREINQPQHF,TGTGCCAGCAGGTTGACGCGGGAAATCAATCAGCCCCAGCATTTT
TRBV30,14,once,TRBJ1-5,TRBD1,CAWSTGQLNQPQHF,TGTGCCTGGAGTACGGGACAGCTTAATCAGCCCCAGCATTTT
TRBV6-6,15,NA,TRBJ1-1,NA,CASSYSKQANTEAFF,TGTGCCAGCAGTTACTCGAAACAGGCGAACACTGAAGCTTTCTTT
TRBV12-5,18,NA,TRBJ1-2,TRBD1,CASGLVGETKTGLYGYTF,TGTGCTAGTGGTTTGGTAGGGGAGACCAAGACAGGGCTTTATGGCTACACCTTC
TRBV27,16,NA,TRBJ2-3,TRBD2,CASTPAGGAWTDTQYF,TGTGCCAGCACCCCGGCCGGGGGGGCATGGACAGATACGCAGTATTTT
TRBV30,15,NA,TRBJ1-1,NA,CASTPGPRIGTEAFF,TGTGCCTCCACCCCGGGCCCCCGTATCGGGACTGAAGCTTTCTTT
TRBV6-5,15,NA,TRBJ1-5,NA,CASWVGGHRGQPQHF,TGTGCCAGCTGGGTTGGGGGGCATCGGGGTCAGCCCCAGCATTTT
TRBV2,12,NA,TRBJ2-7,NA,CASSELTGEQYF,TGTGCCAGCAGTGAACTGACGGGGGAGCAGTACTTC
TRBV7-9,17,NA,TRBJ2-3,TRBD1,CASSLLPGEGAPDTQYF,TGTGCCAGCAGCTTATTGCCAGGAGAGGGGGCCCCAGATACGCAGTATTTT
TRBV5-1,16,few,TRBJ2-1,NA,CASSLVASRSYNEQFF,TGCGCCAGCAGCTTGGTAGCGTCCCGTTCCTACAATGAGCAGTTCTTC
TRBV4-1,13,once,TRBJ1-2,NA,CASSQGGSYGYTF,TGCGCCAGCAGCCAAGGAGGGTCTTATGGCTACACCTTC
TRBV14,21,NA,TRBJ1-4,TRBD1,CASSQVAPNDRVGRRGEKLFF,TGTGCCAGCAGCCAAGTTGCCCCAAATGACAGGGTCGGCCGTAGGGGGGAAAAACTGTTTTTT
TRBV6-5,14,NA,TRBJ2-4,NA,CASSPGQDKNIQYF,TGTGCCAGCAGTCCGGGACAAGACAAAAACATTCAGTACTTC
TRBV19,16,NA,TRBJ2-1,TRBD1,CASSILGTGKDNEQFF,TGTGCCAGTAGTATACTGGGGACAGGGAAGGACAATGAGCAGTTCTTC
TRBV7-9,18,NA,TRBJ1-5,NA,CASSLSRPRKYSNQPQHF,TGTGCCAGCAGCTTATCCAGACCCCGAAAGTATAGCAATCAGCCCCAGCATTTT
TRBV11-2,16,NA,TRBJ2-4,TRBD1,CASSLEPTGSKNIQYF,TGTGCCAGCAGCTTAGAACCGACAGGGTCCAAAAACATTCAGTACTTC
TRBV6-5,14,NA,TRBJ2-3,NA,CASSQTRGTDTQYF,TGTGCCAGCAGCCAGACTAGAGGCACAGATACGCAGTATTTT
TRBV7-9,12,NA,TRBJ2-3,NA,CASSLADGTQYF,TGTGCCAGCAGCTTAGCGGATGGCACGCAGTATTTT
TRBV7-9,16,NA,TRBJ1-6,TRBD1,CASSSWTGGFDSPLHF,TGTGCCAGCAGCTCTTGGACAGGGGGCTTTGATTCACCCCTCCACTTT
TRBV11-1,15,NA,TRBJ2-1,TRBD2,CASSLTSGAWDEQFF,TGTGCCAGCAGCTTAACTAGCGGGGCGTGGGATGAGCAGTTCTTC
TRBV15,16,NA,TRBJ2-7,NA,CATSRGAGKGAYEQYF,TGTGCCACCAGCAGAGGTGCGGGGAAAGGGGCTTACGAGCAGTACTTC
TRBV5-4,16,NA,TRBJ2-3,TRBD2,CASSLDLAASTDTQYF,TGTGCCAGCAGCTTGGATCTAGCGGCTAGCACAGATACGCAGTATTTT
TRBV9,14,NA,TRBJ1-1,NA,CASSVELANTEAFF,TGTGCCAGCAGCGTAGAACTTGCCAACACTGAAGCTTTCTTT